This record looks at one TCR beta chain sequence and its context. This entry is derived from a study of blood T cell repertoires in COVID-19. In the original analysis: Cell counts per sample came from amplifying reference gene primers. Sequenced by immunoSEQ multiplex PCR; TCRdb stores in-frame clones only, minus some. The V and J calls and clone size are taken from that table; D and trimming were inferred from the DNA. Among roughly 140,000 clones listed, around four fifths were seen once. V lost 0 bases and J lost 4; bases outside the gene matches: 1. The CDR3 sequence is 15 residues long. The germline gives CDR1 KGHDR, CDR2 SFDVKD.

This sequence was found in a woman at least 80 years old with acute or convalescent COVID-19. The chain combines TRBV24-1 with TRBJ2-7; TRBD2 matches at 11 bases. Sequenced input: peripheral blood. The CDR3 region is CATSDLSSGRYEQYF. CDR3 in DNA: TGTGCCACCAGTGATTTGTCTAGCGGGAGGTACGAGCAGTACTTC.